What follows is one TCR beta chain and its context. Germline CDR1 reads SQVTM; CDR2 reads ANQGSEA. Trimming removed 6 bases from V and 0 bases from J; junction bases left unmatched: 6. The length of the CDR3 is 14 residues. 60 Vbeta and 13 Jbeta primers were used in PCR. The assay was immunoSEQ multiplex PCR, and TCRdb's table has in-frame clones only and misses some. The sample records 130,000 to 150,000 clones, around a tenth being singletons. The data derive from a study of cytomegalovirus exposure and HLA in healthy donors. Whereas donors were nominally healthy upon sampling, unrecorded immune exposures were probable.

The V and J genes are TRBV29-1 and TRBJ2-3; 7 bases align to TRBD1. The sequenced sample consisted of PBMCs. This receptor was taken from a male donor in good health and CMV-seronegative. The DNA of the CDR3 is TGCAGCGTCGTACCGGACAGGAGCACAGATACGCAGTATTTT. This translates into CSVVPDRSTDTQYF.